Listed below are T cell receptor beta chains from one sample, sequenced in a study of blood T cell repertoires in COVID-19. Method: immunoSEQ multiplex PCR; TCRdb's copy keeps in-frame clones and lacks some. The sample carries 200,000 to 250,000 clones, around nine tenths recorded once. Material: peripheral blood. These receptors originate from a woman in her sixties who had recovered from COVID-19. CDR3s include the opening cysteine and the closing phenylalanine or tryptophan. D genes are given only for firm matches. Some rows mark clone size as missing; the rest say once, few, many or name a class of expanded clone.

>-|TRBV3-1/TRBV3-2|TRBJ2-3|TRBD2
TGTGCCAGCAGCCAAGTAGGTAGCGGGGTAGCAGATACGCAGTATTTT
CASSQVGSGVADTQYF
>-|TRBV5-1|TRBJ1-6|-
TGCGCCAGCAGCTTGGCCGGTGGATCAGGGTTGAGCTCCTATAATTCACCCCTCCACTTT
CASSLAGGSGLSSYNSPLHF
>-|TRBV5-1|TRBJ1-4|-
TGCGCCAGCAGCTTGGGGGAAGGGGCTAATGAAAAACTGTTTTTT
CASSLGEGANEKLFF
>-|TRBV7-3|TRBJ2-1|TRBD2
TGTGCCAGCAGCCCCTTACCGGGGGGCAATGAGCAGTTCTTC
CASSPLPGGNEQFF
>-|TRBV7-2|TRBJ2-7|-
TGTGCCAGCAGTCTAAACAGGGCGATTTCCTACTACGAGCAGTACTTC
CASSLNRAISYYEQYF
>-|TRBV11-3|TRBJ2-1|-
TGTGCCAGCAGCTTAGGGGCCCAGTTTGGTGATGAGCAGTTCTTC
CASSLGAQFGDEQFF
>-|TRBV9|TRBJ1-2|TRBD1
TGTGCCAGCAGCGCCGGGACAGGGAGCTATGGCTACACCTTC
CASSAGTGSYGYTF
>-|TRBV6-5|TRBJ1-2|-
TGTGCCAGCAGTTACACCCGAGACAGATTGAAATCCTTC
CASSYTRDRLKSF
>-|TRBV27|TRBJ1-1|-
TGTGCCAGCAGCTTGTACAGGGTCCTCCTCACTGAAGCTTTCTTT
CASSLYRVLLTEAFF
>-|TRBV5-5|TRBJ2-3|TRBD1
TGTGCCAGCAGCCGGACAGGGGTCGAAGATACGCAGTATTTT
CASSRTGVEDTQYF
>-|TRBV9|TRBJ1-2|-
TGTGCCAGCAGCGGTATAAGGGCAGGGGCAATCGGCTACACCTTC
CASSGIRAGAIGYTF
>-|TRBV7-2|TRBJ2-4|-
TGTGCCAGCAGCTCCCCAACCCAGGCAGCCAAAAACATTCAGTACTTC
CASSSPTQAAKNIQYF
>-|TRBV10-3|TRBJ1-4|TRBD1
TGTGCCATCAGTGGCAACCAGGGGGCAGGACGCCCGGCTAATGAAAAACTGTTTTTT
CAISGNQGAGRPANEKLFF
>-|TRBV5-1|TRBJ2-2|TRBD1
TGCGCCAGCAGCTCTAGGAGGACAGGGGGTAACACCGGGGAGCTGTTTTTT
CASSSRRTGGNTGELFF
>-|TRBV7-3|TRBJ2-1|-
TGTGCCAGCAGCTTAAGAGGGAACTCCTACAATGAGCAGTTCTTC
CASSLRGNSYNEQFF
>-|TRBV20-1|TRBJ2-1|TRBD2
TGCAGTGCTAGATCGGGACTAGGGCAGTTCTTC
CSARSGLGQFF
>-|TRBV24-1|TRBJ2-1|TRBD1
TGTGCCACCAGGGGACAGCGGTCCTACAATGAGCAGTTCTTC
CATRGQRSYNEQFF
>-|TRBV5-1|TRBJ2-3|TRBD2
TGCGCCAGCATCTCTAGCGGGGGACCTCAAGATACGCAGTATTTT
CASISSGGPQDTQYF
>-|TRBV4-1|TRBJ2-1|-
TGCGCCAGCAGCTCGGTTAGTCCCTACAATGAGCAGTTCTTC
CASSSVSPYNEQFF
>-|TRBV5-4|TRBJ1-1|TRBD1
TGTGCCAGCAGCTTAGGGACAGGCGGAACTGAAGCTTTCTTT
CASSLGTGGTEAFF
>once|TRBV24-1|TRBJ1-1|-
TGTGCCACCAGTGACCCTGGACGGGGCACTGAAGCTTTCTTT
CATSDPGRGTEAFF
>-|TRBV12-3/TRBV12-4|TRBJ2-7|-
TGTGCCAGCAGCTTGGCTTATTCCTACGAGCAGTACTTC
CASSLAYSYEQYF
>-|TRBV29-1|TRBJ2-3|TRBD1
TGCAGCGTTGGACAGGGGTCAGATACGCAGTATTTT
CSVGQGSDTQYF
>-|TRBV6-5|TRBJ2-7|TRBD1
TGTGCCAGCAGTTACTTAGGACAGGGCCTAAGGTACGAGCAGTACTTC
CASSYLGQGLRYEQYF
>-|TRBV11-1|TRBJ2-7|TRBD2
TGTGCCAGCAGCTTATGGGGGGGGACCTACGAGCAGTACTTC
CASSLWGGTYEQYF
>-|TRBV19|TRBJ2-7|TRBD2
TGTGCCAGTAGTACCCTAGCGGGGGTCCCCTCCTACGAGCAGTACTTC
CASSTLAGVPSYEQYF
>-|TRBV6-6|TRBJ1-1|TRBD1
TGTGCCAGCAGTCGGGACAGAACCGATGTCACTGAAGCTTTCTTT
CASSRDRTDVTEAFF
>-|TRBV5-6|TRBJ2-5|TRBD1
TGTGCCAGCAGCCTCGACAGGGGTTGGGGTCGGGAGACCCAGTACTTC
CASSLDRGWGRETQYF
>-|TRBV7-9|TRBJ2-2|-
TGTGCCAGCAGCTTAGTTGCGGGTCCTGGGGCCGGGGAGCTGTTTTTT
CASSLVAGPGAGELFF
>once|TRBV6-5|TRBJ1-1|TRBD1
TGTGCCAGCAGGCGCTACAGGGGGATGAACACTGAAGCTTTCTTT
CASRRYRGMNTEAFF
>-|TRBV11-2|TRBJ1-1|TRBD1
TGTGCCAGCCGCGTTACAGGGGAGGAAGGTGAAGCTTTCTTT
CASRVTGEEGEAFF
>-|TRBV3-1/TRBV3-2|TRBJ2-5|TRBD2
TGTGCCAGCAGCCAAGGACTAGCGGGGGGCTGGCTACAGACCCAGTACTTC
CASSQGLAGGWLQTQYF
>once|TRBV18|TRBJ1-1|TRBD1
TGTGCCAGCTCACCACGTGGGTCAGGGGGGAACACTGAAGCTTTCTTT
CASSPRGSGGNTEAFF
>-|TRBV28|TRBJ1-5|-
TGTGCCAGCAGCCGAGCGGGGTCCGGCAATCAGCCCCAGCATTTT
CASSRAGSGNQPQHF
>-|TRBV5-1|TRBJ1-2|-
TGCGCCAGCAGCTTGGGGGCAGGGTCCAACTATGGCTACACCTTC
CASSLGAGSNYGYTF
>-|TRBV11-1|TRBJ1-5|-
TGTGCCAGCAGCTTGCAGGTGCATCAGCCCCAGCATTTT
CASSLQVHQPQHF
>-|TRBV14|TRBJ1-1|-
TGTGCCAGCAGCCTTCCGGGGTGGGGGCCCACTGAAGCTTTCTTT
CASSLPGWGPTEAFF
>once|TRBV19|TRBJ1-1|-
TGTGCCAGTAGTAGCAGCCCCCGGGTTTCAGCTTTCTTT
CASSSSPRVSAFF
>-|TRBV2|TRBJ2-1|TRBD1
TGTGCCAGCGGGACAGAGATTTACAATGAGCAGTTCTTC
CASGTEIYNEQFF
>-|TRBV11-2|TRBJ1-6|-
TGTGCCAGCGTCGAAGGGAGCTCCTATAATTCACCCCTCCACTTT
CASVEGSSYNSPLHF
>-|TRBV7-8|TRBJ2-7|-
TGTGCCAGCAGAGAAGGTAGCGTCGGAGGTGGGTACGAGCAGTACTTC
CASREGSVGGGYEQYF
>-|TRBV6-2/TRBV6-3|TRBJ1-1|TRBD1
TGTGCCAGCAGTTACTCATTCAGGGGGCGAAAGGACACTGAAGCTTTCTTT
CASSYSFRGRKDTEAFF
>-|TRBV13|TRBJ2-5|TRBD2
TGTGCCAGCAGCTTAGGACTAGCGGGGGGTCAAGAGACCCAGTACTTC
CASSLGLAGGQETQYF
>-|TRBV10-3|TRBJ2-5|TRBD2
TGTGCCATCAGTGAGCTAGCGGGGGTTCAAGAGACCCAGTACTTC
CAISELAGVQETQYF